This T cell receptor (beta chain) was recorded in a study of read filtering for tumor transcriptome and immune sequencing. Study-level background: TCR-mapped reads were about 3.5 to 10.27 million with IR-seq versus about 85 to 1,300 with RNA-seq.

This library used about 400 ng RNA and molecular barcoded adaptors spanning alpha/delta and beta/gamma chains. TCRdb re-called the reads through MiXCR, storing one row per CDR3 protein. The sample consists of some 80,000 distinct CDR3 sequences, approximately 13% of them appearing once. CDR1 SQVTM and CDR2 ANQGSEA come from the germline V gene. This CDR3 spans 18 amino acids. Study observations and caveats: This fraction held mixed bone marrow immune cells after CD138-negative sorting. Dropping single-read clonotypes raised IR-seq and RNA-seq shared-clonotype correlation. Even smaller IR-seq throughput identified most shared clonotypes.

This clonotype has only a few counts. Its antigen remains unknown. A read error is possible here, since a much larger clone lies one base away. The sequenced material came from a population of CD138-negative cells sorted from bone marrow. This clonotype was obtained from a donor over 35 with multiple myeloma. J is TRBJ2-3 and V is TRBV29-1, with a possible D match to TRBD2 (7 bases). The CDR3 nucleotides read TGCAGCGTTGAAGGGGGCCCTAGGGGGGGATTACGCACAGATACGCAGAATTTT. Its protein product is CSVEGGPRGGLRTDTQNF.